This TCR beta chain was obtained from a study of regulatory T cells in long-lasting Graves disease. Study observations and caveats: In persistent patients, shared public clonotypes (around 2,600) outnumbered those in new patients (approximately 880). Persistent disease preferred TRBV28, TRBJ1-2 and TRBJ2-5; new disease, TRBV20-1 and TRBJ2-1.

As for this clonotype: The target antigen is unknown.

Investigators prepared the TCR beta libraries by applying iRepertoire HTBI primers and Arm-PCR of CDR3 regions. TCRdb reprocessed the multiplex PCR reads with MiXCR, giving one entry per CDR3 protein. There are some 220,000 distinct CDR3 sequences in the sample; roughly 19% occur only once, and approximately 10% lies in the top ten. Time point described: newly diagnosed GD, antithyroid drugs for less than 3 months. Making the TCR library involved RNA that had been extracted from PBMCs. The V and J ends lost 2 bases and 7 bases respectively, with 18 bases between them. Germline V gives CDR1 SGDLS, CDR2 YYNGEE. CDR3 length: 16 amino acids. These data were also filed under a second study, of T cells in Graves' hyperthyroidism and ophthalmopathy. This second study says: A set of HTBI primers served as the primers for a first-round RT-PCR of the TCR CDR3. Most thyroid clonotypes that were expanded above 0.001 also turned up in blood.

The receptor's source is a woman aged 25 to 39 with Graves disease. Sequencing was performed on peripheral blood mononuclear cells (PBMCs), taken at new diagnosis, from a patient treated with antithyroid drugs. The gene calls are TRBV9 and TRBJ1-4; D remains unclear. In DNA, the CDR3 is TGTGCCAGCAGCGTCGACGAATCATATAGAGGTGAAAAACTGTTTTTT. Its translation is CASSVDESYRGEKLFF.